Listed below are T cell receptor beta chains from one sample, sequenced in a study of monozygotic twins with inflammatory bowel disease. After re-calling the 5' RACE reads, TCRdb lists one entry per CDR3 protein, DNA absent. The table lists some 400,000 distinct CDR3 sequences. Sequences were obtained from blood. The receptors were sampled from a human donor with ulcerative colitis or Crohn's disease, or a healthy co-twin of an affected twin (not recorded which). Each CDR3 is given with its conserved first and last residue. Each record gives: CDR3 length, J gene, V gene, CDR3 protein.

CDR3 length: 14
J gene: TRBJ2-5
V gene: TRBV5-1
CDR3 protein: CASSHDFGSETQYF

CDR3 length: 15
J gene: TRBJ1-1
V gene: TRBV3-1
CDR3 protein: CASSLTAGDITEAFF

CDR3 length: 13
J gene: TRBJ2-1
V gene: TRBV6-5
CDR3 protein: CASSYSKEGEQFF

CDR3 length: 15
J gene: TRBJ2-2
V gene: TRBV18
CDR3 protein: CASSPGALNTGELFF

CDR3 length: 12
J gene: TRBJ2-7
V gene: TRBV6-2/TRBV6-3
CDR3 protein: CASKKGSYEQYF

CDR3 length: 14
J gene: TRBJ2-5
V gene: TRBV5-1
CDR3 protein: CASSSDGGEETQYF

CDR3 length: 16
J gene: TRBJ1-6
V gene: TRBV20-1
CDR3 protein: CSAHKSGSSYNSPLHF

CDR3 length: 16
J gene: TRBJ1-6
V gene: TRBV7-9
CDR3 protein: CASSHGISGDSSPLHF

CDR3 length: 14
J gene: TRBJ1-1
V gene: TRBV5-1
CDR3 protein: CASSLARGRTEAFF

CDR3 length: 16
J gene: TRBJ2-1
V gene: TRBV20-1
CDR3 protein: CSARVMDANSYNEQFF

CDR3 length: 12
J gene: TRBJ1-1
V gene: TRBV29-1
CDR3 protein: CSVETGPTEAFF

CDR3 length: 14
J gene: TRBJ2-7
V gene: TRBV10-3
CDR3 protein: CAISVATGGYEQYF

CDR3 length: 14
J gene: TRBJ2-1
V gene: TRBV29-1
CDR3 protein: CSVVGADSRNEQFF

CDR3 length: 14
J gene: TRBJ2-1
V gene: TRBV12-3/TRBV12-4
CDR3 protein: CASSSTGRYNEQFF

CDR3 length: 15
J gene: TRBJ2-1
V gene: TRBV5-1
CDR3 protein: CASSSTGTDYNEQFF

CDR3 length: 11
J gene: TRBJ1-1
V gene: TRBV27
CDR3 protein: CASRAGPRAFF

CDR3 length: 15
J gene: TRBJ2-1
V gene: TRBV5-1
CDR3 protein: CASSLWGQSLDEQFF

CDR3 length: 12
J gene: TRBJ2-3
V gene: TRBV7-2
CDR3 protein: CASSVSYGTQYF

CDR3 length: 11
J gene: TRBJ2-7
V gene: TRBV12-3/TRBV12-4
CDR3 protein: CASSVSYEQYF

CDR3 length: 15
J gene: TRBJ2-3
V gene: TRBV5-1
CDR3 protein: CASSLGTSGSDTQYF

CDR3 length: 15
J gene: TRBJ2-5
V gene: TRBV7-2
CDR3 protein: CASSLNSGNRETQYF

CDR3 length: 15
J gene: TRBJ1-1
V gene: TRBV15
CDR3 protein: CATSDVGALGTEAFF

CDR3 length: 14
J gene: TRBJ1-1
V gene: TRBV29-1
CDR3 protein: CSVDPGQGAFRAFF

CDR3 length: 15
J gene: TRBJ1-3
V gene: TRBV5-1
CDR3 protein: CASSLAEVGGNTIYF

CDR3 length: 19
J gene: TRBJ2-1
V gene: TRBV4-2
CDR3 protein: CASSRGQGRTGGSYNEQFF

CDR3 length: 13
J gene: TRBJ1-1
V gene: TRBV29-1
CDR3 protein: CSFLFQPNTEAFF

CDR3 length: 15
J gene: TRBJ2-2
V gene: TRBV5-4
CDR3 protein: CASSLGGQVAGELFF

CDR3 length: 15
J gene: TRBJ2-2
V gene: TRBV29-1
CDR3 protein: CSVSRTGVDTGELFF

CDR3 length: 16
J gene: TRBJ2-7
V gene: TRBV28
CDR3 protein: CASSSEAAGSSYEQYF

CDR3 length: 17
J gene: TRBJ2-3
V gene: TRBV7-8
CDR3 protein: CASSWDRGSLSTDTQYF

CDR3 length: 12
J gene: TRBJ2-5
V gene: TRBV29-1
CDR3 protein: CSVRAGEQTQYF

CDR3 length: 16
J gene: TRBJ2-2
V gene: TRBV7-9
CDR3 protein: CASSFGTPANTGELFF

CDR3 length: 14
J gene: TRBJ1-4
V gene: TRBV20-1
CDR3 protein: CSAPLTGETEKLFF

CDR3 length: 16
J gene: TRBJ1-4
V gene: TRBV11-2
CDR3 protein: CASSSQTGGMREKLFF

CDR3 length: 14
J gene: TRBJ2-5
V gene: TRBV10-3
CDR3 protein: CAISESVGGETQYF

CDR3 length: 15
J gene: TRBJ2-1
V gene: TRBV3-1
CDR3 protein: CASSPRGAAYNEQFF

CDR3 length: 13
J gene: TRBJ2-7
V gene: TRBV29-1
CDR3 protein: CSVWTGGAYEQYF

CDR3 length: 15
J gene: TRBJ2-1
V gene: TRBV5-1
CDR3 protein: CASSLSGGVSNEQFF

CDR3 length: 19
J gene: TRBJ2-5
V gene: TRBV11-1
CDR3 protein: CASSLGVYGTGGGGETQYF

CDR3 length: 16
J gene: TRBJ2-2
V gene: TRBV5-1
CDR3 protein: CASRISGGVNTGELFF

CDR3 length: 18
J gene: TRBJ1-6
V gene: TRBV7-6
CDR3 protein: CASSLSGGRSSYNSPLHF

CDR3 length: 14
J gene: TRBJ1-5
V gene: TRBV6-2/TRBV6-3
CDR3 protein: CASSPQGFYQPQHF

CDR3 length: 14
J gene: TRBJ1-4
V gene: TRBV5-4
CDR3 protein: CASSWDRGDEKLFF

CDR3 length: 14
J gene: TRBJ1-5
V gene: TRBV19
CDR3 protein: CASSNYPGEQPQHF

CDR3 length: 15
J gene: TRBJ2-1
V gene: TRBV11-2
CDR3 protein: CASSLARGPYNEQFF

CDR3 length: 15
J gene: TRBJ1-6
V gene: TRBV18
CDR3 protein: CASSYTGTGDSPLHF

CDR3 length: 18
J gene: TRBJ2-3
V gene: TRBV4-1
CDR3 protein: CASRGLRGGLNTAYTQYF